This T cell receptor beta chain was observed in a study of tumor and adjacent non-tumor tissue in lung cancer. Whole-study context: Patients comprised 12 adenocarcinoma, 2 squamous cell carcinoma and 1 small cell lung cancer. Samples averaged about 4.2 million productive TCRbeta reads each.

The library came from three nested PCR rounds adapted from ARM-PCR protocols. TCRdb called the multiplex PCR reads again in MiXCR, with one record for every CDR3 protein. The sample lists tens of thousands of distinct CDR3 sequences, around 86% occurring once. As to this clonotype: Its specificity is unknown. This may come from a read error, since a much larger clone is one base off.

CDR1 is SGHRS, CDR2 YFSETQ, per germline. The CDR3 is made up of 15 amino acids. The template was RNA from unsorted bulk tissue. Whole-study findings and limits: TCR diversity was significantly greater in tumor than normal lung tissue.

The source is a woman aged 50 to 60 with non-small cell lung cancer. This chain links TRBV5-1 with TRBJ1-1, with 9 bases lining up with TRBD1. Material for sequencing was lung tumor tissue. The CDR3 DNA follows: TGCGCCAGCAGCTTGGGGGACAGGGAGGTAACTGAAGTTTTCTTT. Protein sequence: CASSLGDREVTEVFF. Drawing the rest from reference TRBV5-1 and TRBJ1-1, the complete variable domain is KAGVTQTPRYLIKTRGQQVTLSCSPISGHRSVSWYQQTPGQGLQFLFEYFSETQRNKGNFPGRFSGRQFSNSRSEMNVSTLELGDSALYLCASSLGDREVTEVFFGQGTRLTVV.